This T cell receptor (beta chain) is drawn from a study of CD8 T cells in ankylosing spondylitis. Overall study results and limits: As for the disease-linked clones, they showed a CD8+ phenotype and occurred at relatively low frequencies in peripheral blood. Characteristic, it appeared, of ankylosing spondylitis blood was a TCR beta motif of roughly eight highly homologous variants.

In this sample, this clonotype turned up a few times. Its antigen remains unknown. By quantitative 5'-RACE with molecular barcodes, the TCR beta libraries were made. MiXCR, run by TCRdb on the 5' RACE reads, gives a single entry per CDR3 protein. The data show about 200,000 distinct CDR3 sequences, about 13% seen once. The CDR3 has 15 amino acids. Germline assignment: CDR1 MNHEY and CDR2 SMNVEV (reference sequence). V gave up 3 bases and J gave up 8 bases; unmatched junction bases: 7. The chain uses TRBV27 and TRBJ2-1, with TRBD2 identical over 10 bases. The receptor was derived from a male donor with ankylosing spondylitis or in good health (not recorded which). Sequencing used blood, either unsorted or a sorted T cell fraction (not recorded which). In nucleotides, the CDR3 is TGTGCCAGCAGTTTGTCAGCGGGGGGGCCCCATGAGCAGTTCTTC. It is translated as CASSLSAGGPHEQFF.